A selection of T cell receptor beta chains follows, all from one sample in a study of cytomegalovirus exposure and HLA in healthy donors. Some clones are missing from TCRdb's copy, which holds only in-frame ones; the method was immunoSEQ multiplex PCR. The table lists around 190,000 clones, roughly 80% of them singletons, with around 1.6% in the top ten. The sequenced sample was PBMCs. The receptors shown here come from a woman under 30 in good health and CMV-seronegative. Both conserved end residues are part of each CDR3. The D gene is left open where the match is weak. Clone size appears in some rows only: once, few, many, or a class for an expanded clone.

>few|TRBV5-5|.|TRBJ2-3
CASSFSSTDTQYF
TGTGCCAGCAGCTTCTCTAGCACAGATACGCAGTATTTT
>.|TRBV29-1|.|TRBJ2-7
CSVELGPTYEQYF
TGCAGCGTTGAACTGGGCCCTACCTACGAGCAGTACTTC
>.|TRBV15|TRBD1|TRBJ2-1
CATSRDLGQGDRKQFF
TGTGCCACCAGCAGAGATTTGGGACAGGGCGATCGTAAACAGTTCTTC
>.|TRBV5-6|.|TRBJ2-7
CASSLPTHAGVYF
TGTGCCAGCAGCTTGCCAACCCACGCGGGTGTATACTTC
>.|TRBV14|.|TRBJ1-3
CASSQGANTIYF
TGTGCCAGCAGCCAAGGAGCAAACACCATATATTTT
>few|TRBV7-8|TRBD2|TRBJ2-7
CASSLSLAGELGSYEQYF
TGTGCCAGCAGCTTATCCCTAGCGGGGGAACTTGGCTCCTACGAGCAGTACTTC
>.|TRBV7-9|.|TRBJ1-1
CASSLVQDLHTEAFF
TGTGCCAGCAGCTTAGTGCAGGATCTCCACACTGAAGCTTTCTTT
>.|TRBV7-9|.|TRBJ2-7
CASSSRQVFHEQYF
TGTGCCAGCAGCTCGAGACAGGTCTTCCACGAGCAGTACTTC
>.|TRBV2|.|TRBJ1-5
CASRPDNQPQHF
TGTGCCAGCAGACCAGATAATCAGCCCCAGCATTTT
>.|TRBV28|TRBD2|TRBJ2-7
CAHRGTSYEQYF
TGTGCCCATAGGGGGACTAGCTACGAGCAGTACTTC
>.|TRBV19|TRBD1|TRBJ2-3
CASSAGGSTDTQYF
TGTGCCAGTAGTGCAGGGGGAAGCACAGATACGCAGTATTTT
>few|TRBV4-3|.|TRBJ1-1
CASSQETNTEAFF
TGCGCCAGCAGCCAAGAGACTAACACTGAAGCTTTCTTT
>.|TRBV19|TRBD1|TRBJ2-1
CASSIMGQGSNEQFF
TGTGCCAGTAGTATCATGGGACAGGGGAGCAATGAGCAGTTCTTC
>few|TRBV20-1|.|TRBJ1-1
CSAQATTEAFF
TGCAGTGCTCAAGCAACCACTGAAGCTTTCTTT
>.|TRBV7-8|TRBD1|TRBJ1-2
CASSLSGTGLDGYTF
TGTGCCAGCAGCCTATCCGGGACAGGGCTAGATGGCTACACCTTC
>.|TRBV5-1|.|TRBJ1-2
CASSLGQGNLYGYTF
TGCGCCAGCAGCTTGGGGCAGGGGAATCTCTATGGCTACACCTTC
>.|TRBV10-3|.|TRBJ1-4
CAIYDPARGEKLFF
TGTGCCATCTATGATCCCGCGCGGGGTGAAAAACTGTTTTTT